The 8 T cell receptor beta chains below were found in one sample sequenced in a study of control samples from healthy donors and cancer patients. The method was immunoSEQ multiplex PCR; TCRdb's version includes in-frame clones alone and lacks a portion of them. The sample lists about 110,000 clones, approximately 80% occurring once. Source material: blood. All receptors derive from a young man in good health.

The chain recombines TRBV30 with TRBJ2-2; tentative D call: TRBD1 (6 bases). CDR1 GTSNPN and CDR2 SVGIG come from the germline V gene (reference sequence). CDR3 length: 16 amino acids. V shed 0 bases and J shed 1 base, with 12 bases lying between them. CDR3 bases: TGTGCCTGGAGTGTCAGGGGACAACTGAACACCGGGGAGCTGTTTTTT. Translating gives CAWSVRGQLNTGELFF. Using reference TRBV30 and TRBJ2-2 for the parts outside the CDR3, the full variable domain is SQTIHQWPATLVQPVGSPLSLECTVEGTSNPNLYWYRQAAGRGLQLLFYSVGIGQISSEVPQNLSASRPQDRQFILSSKKLLLSDSGFYLCAWSVRGQLNTGELFFGEGSRLTVL.

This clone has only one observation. CDR3 nucleotide sequence: TGTGCCAGCAGCCGGCTCACTAGCTCTGGAAACACCATATATTTT. This translates into CASSRLTSSGNTIYF. This chain joins TRBV11-2 and TRBJ1-3, with D unresolved. The CDR3 loop spans 15 amino acids. The V gene lost 5 bases and the J gene lost 0 bases, with 11 bases spanning the gap. Per germline, CDR1 SGHAT and CDR2 FQNNGV.

The DNA for the CDR3 is TGTGCCAGCAGTGAGGGCACCGGAGGCTATGGCTACACCTTC. Protein: CASSEGTGGYGYTF. V usage is TRBV25-1 and J usage is TRBJ1-2; D is unresolved. Between the trimmed V and J ends, which lost 3 bases and 4 bases, there was a span of 12 bases. This CDR3 contains 14 residues. Germline values: CDR1 MGHDK, CDR2 SYGVNS.

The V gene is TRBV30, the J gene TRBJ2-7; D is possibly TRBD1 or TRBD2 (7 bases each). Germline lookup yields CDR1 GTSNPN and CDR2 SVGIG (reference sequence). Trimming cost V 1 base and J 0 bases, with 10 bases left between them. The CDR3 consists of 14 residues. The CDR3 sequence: CAWSERDSSYEQYF. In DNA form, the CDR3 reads TGTGCCTGGAGTGAGCGGGACAGCTCCTACGAGCAGTACTTC.

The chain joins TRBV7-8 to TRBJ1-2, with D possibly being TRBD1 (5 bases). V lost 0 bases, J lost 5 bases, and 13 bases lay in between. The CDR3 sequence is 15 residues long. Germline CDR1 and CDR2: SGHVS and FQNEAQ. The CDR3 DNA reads TGTGCCAGCAGCTTAGCGCTTCAGGGTTGGTATGGCTACACCTTC. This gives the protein CASSLALQGWYGYTF.

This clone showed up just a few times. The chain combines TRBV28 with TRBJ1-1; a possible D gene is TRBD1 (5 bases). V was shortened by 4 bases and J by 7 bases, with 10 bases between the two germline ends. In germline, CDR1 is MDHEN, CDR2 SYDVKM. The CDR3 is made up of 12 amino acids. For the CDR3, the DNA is TGTGCCAGCAGTTCCTTACAGGTTGAAGCTTTCTTT. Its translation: CASSSLQVEAFF.

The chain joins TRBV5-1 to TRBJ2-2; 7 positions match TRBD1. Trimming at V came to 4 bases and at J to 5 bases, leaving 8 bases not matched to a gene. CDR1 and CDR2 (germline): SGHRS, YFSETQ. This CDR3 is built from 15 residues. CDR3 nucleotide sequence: TGCGCCAGCAGCCAAAGGACAGGAGATACCGGGGAGCTGTTTTTT. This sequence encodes CASSQRTGDTGELFF.

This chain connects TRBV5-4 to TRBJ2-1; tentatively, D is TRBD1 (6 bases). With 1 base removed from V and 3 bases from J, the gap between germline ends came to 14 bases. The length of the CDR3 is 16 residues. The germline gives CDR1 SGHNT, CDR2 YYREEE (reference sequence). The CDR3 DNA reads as TGTGCCAGCAGCTTGTTGACAGGAACAATCTACAATGAGCAGTTCTTC. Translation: CASSLLTGTIYNEQFF.